The clone carrying this TCR beta chain has just a few counts. Antigen: not known. From the germline J gene comes the end of the CDR3, since the read stops 3 residues before it. The data belong to a study of T cell clonality in common variable immunodeficiency. General observations from the study: Common variable immunodeficiency TCR beta sequences reportedly had fewer deletions and N-nucleotide insertions.

Heparinized whole blood, roughly 5 to 8 ml, came from each donor. The data were produced by immunoSEQ multiplex PCR, yet TCRdb's version contains in-frame clones alone and is incomplete. Sampling found approximately 28,000 clones, none seen once. CDR1 is SGHTA, CDR2 FQGNSA, per germline. CDR3 size: 13 residues. Trimming cost V 5 bases and J 3 bases, with 11 bases left between them. The TCR was taken from a human donor with common variable immunodeficiency. V usage is TRBV7-2 and J usage is TRBJ2-7; D is possibly TRBD2 (6 bases). What was sequenced was peripheral blood mononuclear cells. The CDR3 region is CASSRGLSYEQYF. The covered CDR3 bases are TGTGCCAGCAGCCGGGGACTGAGCTACGAG.